This TCR beta chain is from a study of blood T cell repertoires in COVID-19. Study information: In each case, the material was cDNA or gDNA derived from T cells, B-cell-depleted T cells, or PBMCs.

The germline V gene has CDR1 SGHRS and CDR2 YFSETQ. The J segment lost 2 bases and the V segment lost 2 bases, leaving 2 bases of the junction unmatched. The CDR3 loop spans 15 amino acids. This clone has just a few counts. Using immunoSEQ multiplex PCR, the repertoire was profiled, and TCRdb retains in-frame clones only, with some absent. The table has about 190,000 clones, approximately 86% seen once. The receptor was isolated from a man aged 25-45 years with acute or convalescent COVID-19. The rearrangement joins TRBV5-1 to TRBJ2-3; TRBD2 aligns across 10 bases. The sequenced material came from peripheral blood. Here the CDR3 reads CASSLLAGPTDTQYF. CDR3 sequence (DNA): TGCGCCAGCAGCTTACTAGCGGGACCCACAGATACGCAGTATTTT.